These 3 T cell receptor beta chains came from one sample sequenced in a study of cytomegalovirus exposure and HLA in healthy donors. 60 Vbeta and 13 Jbeta primers were used in PCR. Libraries were prepared by immunoSEQ multiplex PCR; TCRdb keeps only in-frame clonotypes and omits some of them. The sample includes some 100,000 clones, 70% to 80% of them seen just once. Sequencing was carried out using PBMCs. All receptors come from a female donor in good health and CMV-seropositive.

The rearrangement uses TRBV7-9 and TRBJ2-1; weak D call: TRBD1 (9 bases). The germline V gene encodes CDR1 SEHNR and CDR2 FQNEAQ (reference sequence). V was pared by 5 bases and J by 9 bases, with 32 bases between. CDR3 size: 19 residues. DNA of the CDR3: TGTGCCAGCAGCCCATATACACTATCCGGGGGGGACAGGGAGGGTGAGCAGTTCTTC. It is translated as CASSPYTLSGGDREGEQFF.

This clone was recorded once. The chain joins TRBV6-1 to TRBJ1-1; D remains ambiguous. The CDR3 has 14 residues. V shed 6 bases and J shed 6 bases, with 17 bases lying between them. Germline CDR1 is MNHNS and CDR2 is SASEGT. CDR3 sequence (DNA): TGTGCCAGCAGCCCCCGTTGGACGGAGGCTGAAGCTTTCTTT. Encoded protein: CASSPRWTEAEAFF.

The count of this clone is one. The chain employs TRBV28 and TRBJ2-7; unclear D gene. Germline V CDR1 and CDR2: MDHEN, SYDVKM. V was trimmed by 4 bases and J by 1 base, leaving 2 bases between them. The CDR3 is 11 residues long. For the CDR3, the DNA is TGTGCCAGCAGTTCATCCTACGAGCAGTACTTC. Its protein is CASSSSYEQYF.